This TCR beta chain was captured in a study of technical replicates of blood from several donors. V gave up 2 bases and J gave up 4 bases, with 6 bases separating them. The CDR3 has 12 residues. CDR1 and CDR2 from the germline V gene are SGHDN and FVKESK. Sequencing was performed with immunoSEQ multiplex PCR; in TCRdb, only in-frame clones are kept and a portion is missing. The sample carries about 83,000 clones, roughly 94% recorded once. This sequence joins TRBV14 and TRBJ2-7; TRBD1 might be the D (6 bases). The source of this sequence is a human donor in good health. Sequenced sample: T cells isolated from PBMCs. CDR3 region: CASSQQGYEQYF. The CDR3 DNA reads TGTGCCAGCAGCCAACAGGGGTACGAGCAGTACTTC.